This is a list of T cell receptor beta chains from one sample in a study of regulatory T cells in long-lasting Graves disease. TCRdb itself ran the multiplex PCR reads through MiXCR, one entry per CDR3 protein. The sample yields approximately 480,000 distinct CDR3 sequences, roughly 15% seen once. Another study also made use of these data, one on T cells in Graves' hyperthyroidism and ophthalmopathy.

The sequenced sample was peripheral blood mononuclear cells (PBMCs), obtained at new diagnosis, from a patient treated with antithyroid drugs. These receptors came from a man aged 35 to 55 with Graves disease. Each CDR3 is given with its conserved first and last residue. Each record gives: D gene, clone size, J gene, V gene, CDR3 DNA, CDR3 protein. The D gene is left open where the match is weak. The size field is filled for only some rows; it gives once, few, many or a size class.

- few TRBJ1-4 TRBV3-1 TGTGCCAGCAGCAAAAACCCAGGGAATGAAAAACTGTTTTTT CASSKNPGNEKLFF
TRBD2 - TRBJ2-2 TRBV11-1 TGTGCCAGCAGTTACCCGGGACTAGCGGGAGCCGGGGAGCTGTTTTTT CASSYPGLAGAGELFF
- many TRBJ2-7 TRBV5-1 TGCGCCAGCAGCTCGGGCGACAACTACGAGCAGTACTTC CASSSGDNYEQYF
- - TRBJ2-5 TRBV20-1 TGCAGTGCTAGAGGCCCGGGACGCTACCAAGAGACCCAGTACTTC CSARGPGRYQETQYF
TRBD1 - TRBJ2-7 TRBV28 TGTGCCAGCAGTTCCCCCAGGGGGACAGCTACCTACGGGCAGTACTTC CASSSPRGTATYGQYF
TRBD1 few TRBJ2-6 TRBV28 TGTGCCAGCAGTGGTCCCTTTACCCGGGACAGGGGGCCGGGGGCCAACGTCCTGACTTTC CASSGPFTRDRGPGANVLTF
- many TRBJ2-7 TRBV2 TGTGCCAGCAGCGCAACCGGGACATGGGCCGAGCAGTACTTC CASSATGTWAEQYF
TRBD2 - TRBJ2-7 TRBV6-1 TGTGCCAGCAGTGCCGGTCTAGCGGGGGACGAGCAGTACTTC CASSAGLAGDEQYF
- - TRBJ2-7 TRBV10-2 TGCGCCAGCAGTGAGTCTGGGGGGCTAGACCGATCCTACGAGCAGTACTTC CASSESGGLDRSYEQYF
- - TRBJ2-5 TRBV30 TGTGCCTGGAGTAGGAGGGCGCAGGAGACCCAGTACTTC CAWSRRAQETQYF
- many TRBJ1-1 TRBV2 TGTGCCAGCAGTCAGCTAGGGGGGGACACTGAAGCTTTCTTT CASSQLGGDTEAFF
- many TRBJ1-1 TRBV5-1 TGCGCCAGCAGGTCGGGCGTTGAAGCTTTCTTT CASRSGVEAFF
TRBD2 many TRBJ2-3 TRBV5-6 TGTGCCAGCAGCGAACTAGCGGGGTCAGAATCAGATACGCAGTATTTT CASSELAGSESDTQYF
TRBD1 many TRBJ2-1 TRBV3-1 TGTGCCAGCAGCTACAGAAGTAGGACAGGAAATGAGCAGTTCTTC CASSYRSRTGNEQFF